Sequencing of this T cell receptor (beta chain) was carried out in a study of shared clonotypes between healthy human individuals. Study-wide background: The study drew on two women and three men aged 18 to 49 as donors. Three CD4 naive, three CD4 memory, two CD8 naive and one CD8 memory plate were used per donor. Study conclusions and caveats: Larger estimated richness was generally seen in naive subsets than in memory subsets.

Data came from immunoSEQ multiplex PCR; TCRdb stores just in-frame clones and leaves some out. Here the sample spans some 2,100,000 clones, about 92% being singletons. Naive CD8 cells lacked CD45RO, underwent positive selection for CCR7 and left out terminally differentiated effector memory CD45RA+ cells. The study enrolled healthy HIV-negative adults without recent acute infections or vaccinations as donors. A remark on this clone: Its antigen remains unidentified.

The CDR3 is made up of 13 amino acids. V was clipped by 4 bases and J by 4 bases, with 10 bases between them. The germline CDR1 and CDR2 sequences are LNHNV and YYDKDF (reference sequence). This chain links TRBV15 with TRBJ2-5, with D possibly being TRBD1 (6 bases). This TCR was recovered from a man aged 18 to 30 in good health. Some clones in this sample may be carry-over from other donors' samples. The material sequenced was naive CD8+ T cells from PBMCs. Here the CDR3 reads CATSTGVLETQYF. In DNA form, the CDR3 reads TGTGCCACCAGCACAGGGGTTCTAGAGACCCAGTACTTC.